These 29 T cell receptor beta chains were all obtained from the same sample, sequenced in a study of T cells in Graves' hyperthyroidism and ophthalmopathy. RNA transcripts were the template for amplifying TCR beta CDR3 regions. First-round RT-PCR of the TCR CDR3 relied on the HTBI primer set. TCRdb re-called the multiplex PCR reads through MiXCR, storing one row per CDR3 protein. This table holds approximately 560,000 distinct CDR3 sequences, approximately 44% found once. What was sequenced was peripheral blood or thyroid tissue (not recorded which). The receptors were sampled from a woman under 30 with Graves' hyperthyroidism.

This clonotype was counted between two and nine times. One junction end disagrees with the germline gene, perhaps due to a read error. CDR3 coding DNA: TGTGCCAGCAGTTCCAAAGTGGGGCAGCCCAACTATGGCTACACCTTC. Protein product: CASSSKVGQPNYGYTF. The chain employs TRBV10-3 and TRBJ1-2; D might be TRBD1 (5 bases). Germline V gene lookup returns CDR1 ENHRY and CDR2 SYGVKD. This CDR3 is built from 16 residues.

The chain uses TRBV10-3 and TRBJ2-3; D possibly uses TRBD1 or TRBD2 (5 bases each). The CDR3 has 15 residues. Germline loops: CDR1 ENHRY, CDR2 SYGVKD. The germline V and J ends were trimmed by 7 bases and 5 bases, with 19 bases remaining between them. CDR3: CAITGEGDGGDTQYF. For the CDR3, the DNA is TGTGCCATCACTGGGGAAGGGGATGGGGGAGATACGCAGTATTTT.

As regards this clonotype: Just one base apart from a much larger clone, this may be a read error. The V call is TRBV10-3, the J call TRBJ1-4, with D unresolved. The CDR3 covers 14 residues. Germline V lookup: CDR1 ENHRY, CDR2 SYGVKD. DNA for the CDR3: TGTGCCATCAGTGAGTGGATGGGGAATGAAAAACTGCTTTTT. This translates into CAISEWMGNEKLLF.

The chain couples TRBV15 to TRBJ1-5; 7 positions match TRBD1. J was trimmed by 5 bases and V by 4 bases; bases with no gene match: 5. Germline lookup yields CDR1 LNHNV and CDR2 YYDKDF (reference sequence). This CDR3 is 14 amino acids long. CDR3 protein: CATSTGGRYQPQHF. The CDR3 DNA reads TGTGCCACCAGCACAGGGGGAAGGTATCAGCCCCAGCATTTT.

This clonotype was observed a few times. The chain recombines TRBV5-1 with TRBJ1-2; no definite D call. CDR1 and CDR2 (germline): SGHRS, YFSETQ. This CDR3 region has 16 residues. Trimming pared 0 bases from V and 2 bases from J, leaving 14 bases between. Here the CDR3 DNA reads TGCGCCAGCAGCTTGGGCTATCTTGGAAGGAACTATGGCTACACCTTC. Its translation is CASSLGYLGRNYGYTF.

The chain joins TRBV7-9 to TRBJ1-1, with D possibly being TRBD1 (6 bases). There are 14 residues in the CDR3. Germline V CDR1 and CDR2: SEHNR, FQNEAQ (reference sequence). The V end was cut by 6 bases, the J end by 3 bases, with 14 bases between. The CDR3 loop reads CASRDDRRYTEAFF. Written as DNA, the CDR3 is TGTGCCAGCAGGGACGACAGGCGATACACTGAAGCTTTCTTT.

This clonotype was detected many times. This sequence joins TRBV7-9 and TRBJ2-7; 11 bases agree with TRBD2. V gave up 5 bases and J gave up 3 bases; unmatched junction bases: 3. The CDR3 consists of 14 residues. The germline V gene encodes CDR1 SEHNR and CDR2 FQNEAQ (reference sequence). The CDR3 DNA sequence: TGTGCCAGCAGCCGTCTAGCGGGAGGCTACGAGCAGTACTTC. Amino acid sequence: CASSRLAGGYEQYF.

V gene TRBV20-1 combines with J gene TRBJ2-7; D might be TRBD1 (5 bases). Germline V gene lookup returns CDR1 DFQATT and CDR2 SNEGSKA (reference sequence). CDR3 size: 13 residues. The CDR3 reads CSSHPGKSYEQYF. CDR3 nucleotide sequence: TGCAGCAGCCACCCAGGGAAATCCTACGAGCAGTACTTC.

The DNA for the CDR3 is TGTGCCAGCAGTCACGAGTGGACAGACTCTGGCTACACCTTC. Protein: CASSHEWTDSGYTF. The rearrangement uses TRBV27 and TRBJ1-2; a possible D gene is TRBD1 (6 bases). Trimming removed 5 bases from V and 7 bases from J, with 17 bases in between. Germline V gene data show CDR1 as MNHEY and CDR2 as SMNVEV (reference sequence). The CDR3 runs 14 residues.

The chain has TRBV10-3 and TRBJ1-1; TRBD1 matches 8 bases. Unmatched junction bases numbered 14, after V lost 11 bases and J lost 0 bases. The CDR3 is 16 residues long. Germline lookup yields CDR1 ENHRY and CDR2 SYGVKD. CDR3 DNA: TGTGCCTGGAGCGACAGGACAGGGTCGATGAACACTGAAGCTTTCTTT. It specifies CAWSDRTGSMNTEAFF.

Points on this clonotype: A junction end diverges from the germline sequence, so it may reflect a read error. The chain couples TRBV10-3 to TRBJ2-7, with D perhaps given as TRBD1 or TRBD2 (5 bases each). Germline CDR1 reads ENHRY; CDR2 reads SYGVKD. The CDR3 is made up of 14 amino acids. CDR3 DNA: TGTGCCAGCAGTAAATGGGACGGAAACTACGAGCAGTACTTC. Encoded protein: CASSKWDGNYEQYF.

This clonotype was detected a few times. DNA of the CDR3: TGTGCCAGCAGGGGGAGGTATGGCGAGCAGTACTTC. This gives the protein CASRGRYGEQYF. The gene calls are TRBV7-3 and TRBJ2-7; tentatively, D is TRBD2 (6 bases). Germline V gene data show CDR1 as SGHTA and CDR2 as FQGTGA. This CDR3 has 12 amino acids. Trimming stripped 6 bases from V and 6 bases from J, with 12 bases between.

The CDR3 region has the DNA TGTGCCAGCAGTGCCGGAGGTTTGGAGACCCAGTACTTC. Protein sequence: CASSAGGLETQYF. The gene calls are TRBV25-1 and TRBJ2-5, with TRBD2 as a possible D gene (5 bases). V lost 4 bases, J lost 5 bases, and 11 bases lay in between. Germline CDR1 is MGHDK and CDR2 is SYGVNS. There are 13 residues in the CDR3. The entire variable domain, with the rest obtained from reference TRBV25-1 and TRBJ2-5, is as follows: EADIYQTPRYLVIGTGKKITLECSQTMGHDKMYWYQQDPGMELHLIHYSYGVNSTEKGDLSSESTVSRIRTEHFPLTLESARPSHTSQYLCASSAGGLETQYFGPGTRLLVL.

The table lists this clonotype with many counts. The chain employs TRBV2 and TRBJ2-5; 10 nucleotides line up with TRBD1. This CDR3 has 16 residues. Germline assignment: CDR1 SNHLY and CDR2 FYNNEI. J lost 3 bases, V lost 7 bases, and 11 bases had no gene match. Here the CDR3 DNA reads TGTGCCAGCAAGCCTACCCTAGGGACAGGGGAAGAGACCCAGTACTTC. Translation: CASKPTLGTGEETQYF.

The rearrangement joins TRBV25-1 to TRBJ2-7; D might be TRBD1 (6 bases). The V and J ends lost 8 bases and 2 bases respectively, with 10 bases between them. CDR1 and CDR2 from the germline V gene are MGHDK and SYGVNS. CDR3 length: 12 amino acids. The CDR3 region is CASVWTAYEQYF. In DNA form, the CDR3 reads TGTGCCAGCGTGTGGACAGCCTACGAGCAGTACTTC.

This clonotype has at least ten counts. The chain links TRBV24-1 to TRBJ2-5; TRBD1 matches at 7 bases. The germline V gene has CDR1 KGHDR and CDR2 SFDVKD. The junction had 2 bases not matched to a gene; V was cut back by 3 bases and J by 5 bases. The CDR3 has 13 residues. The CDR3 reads CATSDGTVETQYF. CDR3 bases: TGTGCCACCAGTGATGGGACAGTGGAGACCCAGTACTTC.

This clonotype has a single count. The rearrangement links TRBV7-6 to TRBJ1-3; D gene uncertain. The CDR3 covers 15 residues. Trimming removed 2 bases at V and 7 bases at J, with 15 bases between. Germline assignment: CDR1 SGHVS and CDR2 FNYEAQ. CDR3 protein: CASSLFVAEGNTIYF. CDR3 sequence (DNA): TGTGCCAGCAGCTTATTCGTGGCAGAAGGGAACACCATATATTTT.

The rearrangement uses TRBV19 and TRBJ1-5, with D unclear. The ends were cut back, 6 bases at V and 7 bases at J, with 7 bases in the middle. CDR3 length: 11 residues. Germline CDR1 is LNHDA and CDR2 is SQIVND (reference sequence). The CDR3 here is CASRVGQPQHF. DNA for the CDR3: TGTGCCAGTAGGGTAGGGCAGCCCCAGCATTTT.

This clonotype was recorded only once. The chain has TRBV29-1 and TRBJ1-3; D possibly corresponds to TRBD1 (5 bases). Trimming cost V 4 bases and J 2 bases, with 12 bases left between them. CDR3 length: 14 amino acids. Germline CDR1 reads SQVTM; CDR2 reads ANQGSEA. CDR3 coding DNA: TGCAGCGTTGTGTGGGTGGGGGCTGGAAACACCATATATTTT. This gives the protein CSVVWVGAGNTIYF.

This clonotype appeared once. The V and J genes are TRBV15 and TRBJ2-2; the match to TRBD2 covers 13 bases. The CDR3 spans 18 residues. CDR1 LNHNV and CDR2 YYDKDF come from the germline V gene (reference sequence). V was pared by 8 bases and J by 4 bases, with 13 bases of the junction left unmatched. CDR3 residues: CATYSGLAGWVGTGELFF. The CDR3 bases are TGTGCCACCTATTCGGGACTAGCGGGATGGGTGGGCACCGGGGAGCTGTTTTTT.

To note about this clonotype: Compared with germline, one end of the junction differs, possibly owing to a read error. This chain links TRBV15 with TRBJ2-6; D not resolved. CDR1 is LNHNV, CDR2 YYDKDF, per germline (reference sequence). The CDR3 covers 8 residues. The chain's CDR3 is CATSSPTF. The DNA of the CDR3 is TGTGCCACCAGCAGCCCGACCTTC.

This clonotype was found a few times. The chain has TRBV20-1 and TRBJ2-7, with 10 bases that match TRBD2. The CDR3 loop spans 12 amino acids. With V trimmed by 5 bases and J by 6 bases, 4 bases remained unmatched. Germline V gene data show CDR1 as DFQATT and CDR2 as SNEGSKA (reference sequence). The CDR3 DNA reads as TGCAGTGCTTGGGCTAGCGGGAGCGAGCAGTACTTC. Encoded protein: CSAWASGSEQYF.

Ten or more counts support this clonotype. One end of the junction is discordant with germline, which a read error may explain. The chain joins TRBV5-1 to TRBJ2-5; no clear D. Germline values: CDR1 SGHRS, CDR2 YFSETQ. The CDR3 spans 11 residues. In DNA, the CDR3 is TGTGCCAGCAGCTCCCAAGAGACCCAGTACTTC. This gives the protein CASSSQETQYF.

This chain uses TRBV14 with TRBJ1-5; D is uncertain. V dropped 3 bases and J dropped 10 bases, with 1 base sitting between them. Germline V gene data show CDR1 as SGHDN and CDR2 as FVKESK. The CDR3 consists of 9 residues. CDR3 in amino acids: CASSHPQHF. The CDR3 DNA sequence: TGTGCCAGCAGCCATCCCCAGCATTTT.

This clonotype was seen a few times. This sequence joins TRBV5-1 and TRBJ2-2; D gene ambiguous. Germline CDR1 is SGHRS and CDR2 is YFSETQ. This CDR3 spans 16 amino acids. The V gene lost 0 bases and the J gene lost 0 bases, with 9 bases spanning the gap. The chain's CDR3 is CASSLATFANTGELFF. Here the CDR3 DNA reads TGCGCCAGCAGCTTGGCCACTTTCGCGAACACCGGGGAGCTGTTTTTT.

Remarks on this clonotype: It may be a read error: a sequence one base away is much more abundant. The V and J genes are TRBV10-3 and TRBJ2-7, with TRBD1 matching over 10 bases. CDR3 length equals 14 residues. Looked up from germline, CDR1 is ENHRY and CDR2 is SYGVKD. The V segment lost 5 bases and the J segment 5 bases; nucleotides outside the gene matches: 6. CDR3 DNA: TGTGCCATCAGTTCGGGGGACAGGGGCCACGAGCAGTACTTC. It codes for CAISSGDRGHEQYF.

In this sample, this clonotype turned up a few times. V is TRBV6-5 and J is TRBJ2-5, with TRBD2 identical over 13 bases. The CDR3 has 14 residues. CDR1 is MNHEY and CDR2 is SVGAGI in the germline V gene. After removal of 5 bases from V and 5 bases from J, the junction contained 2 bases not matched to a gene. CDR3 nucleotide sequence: TGTGCCAGCAGTGGACTAGCGGGGGCTGAGACCCAGTACTTC. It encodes CASSGLAGAETQYF.

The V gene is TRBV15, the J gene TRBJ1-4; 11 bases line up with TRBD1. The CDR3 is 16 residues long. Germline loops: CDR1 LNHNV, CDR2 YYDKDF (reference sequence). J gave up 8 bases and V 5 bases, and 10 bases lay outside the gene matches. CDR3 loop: CATSGVGQGASEKLFF. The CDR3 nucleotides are TGTGCCACCAGCGGTGTAGGACAGGGGGCGAGCGAAAAACTGTTTTTT.

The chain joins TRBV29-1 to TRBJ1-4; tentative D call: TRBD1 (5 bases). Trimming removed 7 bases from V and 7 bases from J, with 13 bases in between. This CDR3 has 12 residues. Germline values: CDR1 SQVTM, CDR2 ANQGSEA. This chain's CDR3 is CSARGGGEKLFF. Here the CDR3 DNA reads TGCAGCGCCCGGGGTGGGGGTGAAAAACTGTTTTTT.